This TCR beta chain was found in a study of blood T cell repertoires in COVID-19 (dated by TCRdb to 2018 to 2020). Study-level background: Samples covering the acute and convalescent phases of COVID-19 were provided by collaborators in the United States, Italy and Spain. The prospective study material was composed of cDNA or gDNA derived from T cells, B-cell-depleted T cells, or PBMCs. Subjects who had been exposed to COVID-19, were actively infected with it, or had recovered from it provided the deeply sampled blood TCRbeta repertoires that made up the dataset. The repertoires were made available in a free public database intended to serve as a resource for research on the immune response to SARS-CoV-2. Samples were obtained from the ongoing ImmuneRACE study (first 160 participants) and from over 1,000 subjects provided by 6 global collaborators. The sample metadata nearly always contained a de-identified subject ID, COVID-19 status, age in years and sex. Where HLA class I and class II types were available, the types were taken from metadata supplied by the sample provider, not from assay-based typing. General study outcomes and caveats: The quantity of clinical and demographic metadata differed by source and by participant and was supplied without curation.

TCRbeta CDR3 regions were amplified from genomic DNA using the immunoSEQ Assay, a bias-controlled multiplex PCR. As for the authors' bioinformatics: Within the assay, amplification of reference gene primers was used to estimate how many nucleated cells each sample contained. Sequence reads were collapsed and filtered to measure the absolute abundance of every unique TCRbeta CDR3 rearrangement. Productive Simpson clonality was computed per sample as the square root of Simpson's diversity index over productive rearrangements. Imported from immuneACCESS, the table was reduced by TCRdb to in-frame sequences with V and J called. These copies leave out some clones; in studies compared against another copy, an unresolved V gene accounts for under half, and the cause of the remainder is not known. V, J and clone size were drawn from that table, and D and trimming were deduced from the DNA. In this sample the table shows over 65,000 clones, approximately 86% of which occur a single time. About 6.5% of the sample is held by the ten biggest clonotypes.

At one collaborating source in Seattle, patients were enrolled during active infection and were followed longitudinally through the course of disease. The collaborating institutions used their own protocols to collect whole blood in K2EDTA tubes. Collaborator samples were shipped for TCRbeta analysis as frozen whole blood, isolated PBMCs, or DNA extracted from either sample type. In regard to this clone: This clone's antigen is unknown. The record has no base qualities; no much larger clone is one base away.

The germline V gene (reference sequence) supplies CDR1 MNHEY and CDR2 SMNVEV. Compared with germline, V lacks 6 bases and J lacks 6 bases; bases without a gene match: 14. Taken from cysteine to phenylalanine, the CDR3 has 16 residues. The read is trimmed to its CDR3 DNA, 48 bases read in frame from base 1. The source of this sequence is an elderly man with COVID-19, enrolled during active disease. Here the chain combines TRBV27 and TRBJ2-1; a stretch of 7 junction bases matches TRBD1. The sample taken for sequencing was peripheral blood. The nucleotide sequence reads TGTGCCAGCAGCCCCTTCCTGACAGGGTACGGCAATGAGCAGTTCTTC. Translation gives CASSPFLTGYGNEQFF.